This TCR beta chain was documented in a study of shared clonotypes between healthy human individuals (dated by TCRdb to the early 2020s). Regarding the research as a whole: The cohort included a few men and two women between 18 and 49 years of age. For each donor, three plates each were used for CD4 naive and CD4 memory, two plates were used for CD8 naive, and one plate was used for CD8 memory. The study deeply sequenced blood TCR repertoires of about five healthy adults to estimate repertoire size and the extent of clonotype sharing between individuals. Libraries were prepared and TCR repertoires were sequenced by different laboratories using diverse techniques, in order to increase sequencing depth and limit assay-specific biases. Per donor, leukapheresis produced somewhere between about 0.94 and 9 billion PBMCs. Overall results and qualifications from the work: Pairwise subsampling led to the expectation that sequencing depth would affect the degree of clonotype sharing among donors. Naive subsets generally had larger estimated clonotype richness than memory subsets. Rarefaction of sorted-subset datasets indicated incomplete sequencing despite the large sequencing depth. Sampling was restricted to blood, and TCR repertoires in tissue are likely to differ from TCR repertoires in blood. Because the study included a small number of donors, the genetic and exposure-history diversity represented was limited. Compared with non-shared clonotypes, the clonotypes found in all four sorted-subset donors had higher generation probabilities. When several donors were compared, the shared fraction of clonotypes was about 5% for naive CD4, 3% to 4% for naive CD8, roughly 2.3% for memory CD4, and around 0.37% for memory CD8.

Of note for this clone: Its antigen is unknown. Per-base qualities were not stored, and no clone one base away is much larger.

Using the deep immunoSEQ assay, TCR CDR3 regions were amplified from genomic DNA by multiplex PCR. Genomic DNA extracted from each cell subset was distributed evenly over all wells of several immunoSEQ 96-well plates, and each plate served as one replicate. For sorted subsets, 200 to 250 ng of genomic DNA, equivalent to tens of thousands of T cell genomes, went into each replicate PCR. The purified libraries were quantified using a Qubit 3.0 fluorometer, sized with a Bioanalyzer 2100, and then quantified again using the KAPA Library Quantification kit. A separate single-read 150-cycle Illumina NextSeq 550 flow cell was used to sequence each immunoSEQ 96-well plate. The study's own analysis went as follows. Because the immunoSEQ output included only junctional sequences and no quality scores, the filtering could not be the same as the filtering used for full-length reads. Sequences were annotated with PyIR, a Python wrapper for IgBLAST v1.9, using IMGT germline references to assign V/J genes and CDR3. Reads were filtered out if the reads had weak V/J assignments (E-value above 1e-6), no CDR3, stop codons, out-of-frame junctions, or ambiguous translated residues. V3J clonotypes were defined by identical inferred V gene, J gene, and CDR3 amino acid sequence. The percentage overlap between two repertoires was calculated by dividing the number of shared unique clonotypes by the size of the smaller repertoire. Three approaches were used to assess repertoire richness: RTK rarefaction, the Chao1 estimator, and Recon v2.1 estimates of unobserved clonotypes. Generation probabilities for all TCRbeta clonotypes obtained by the gDNA method from four donors were computed using OLGA. TCRdb stores this immuneACCESS table with in-frame sequences only. Part of the clones is absent; in the studies checked, under half of the shortfall reflects unresolved V genes, and no reason is known for the rest. D and trimming were read from the DNA, whereas the V and J calls and clone size are those reported in that table. The sample records approximately 1.5 million clones, 95% to 99% of which are singletons. Clones ranked in the top ten supply approximately 0.45% of the sample.

CDR1 and CDR2 are read off the germline V gene as KGHSH and LQKENI. Measured from the cysteine to the phenylalanine, the CDR3 is 14 residues long. The kept DNA is CDR3 alone, 42 bases in frame from the first base. V is shortened by 0 bases, J by 3 bases, and the region joining them spans 8 bases. The donors were healthy, HIV-negative adults with no recently reported acute infections or vaccinations. Every donor was a Caucasian adult residing in Nashville, Tennessee, USA. CD4+ T cells were enriched by magnetic negative selection, after which naive cells were positively selected on CD45RA and the negative fraction was taken as the memory subset. Blood was obtained by leukapheresis, after which PBMCs were separated by Ficoll-Histopaque density gradient centrifugation and cryopreserved in liquid nitrogen vapor phase. Analytical flow cytometry was used to check the purity and quantity of every magnetically sorted T cell population. From each sorted fraction, genomic DNA was isolated and quantified by UV absorbance on a Nanodrop 2000c.

This clonotype originated in a man aged 25-40 years in good health. The sample consisted of naive CD4+ T cells sorted from blood. This specimen's cell subset or site label, per the study, means: CD45RA+ positively selected. The rearrangement combines TRBV18 with TRBJ1-1, and the D gene may be TRBD1, 6 bases matching. The CDR3 is CASSPPQGHTEAFF. The nucleotides are TGTGCCAGCTCACCACCCCAGGGGCACACTGAAGCTTTCTTT.